Listed below are T cell receptor beta chains from one sample, sequenced in a study of T cell therapy after organ transplantation. Here immunoSEQ multiplex PCR was the method, and the copy in TCRdb shows in-frame clones only, minus some. The sample carries 3,500 or so clones, around 69% recorded once. For these receptors, no antigen is known. Source: CD8+ T cells from blood, taken after autologous CMV-specific T cell therapy. The receptors were sampled from a human patient who had received a solid organ transplant and had CMV disease. Among the T cells, some may be from the graft donor. CDR3s include the opening cysteine and the closing phenylalanine or tryptophan. D genes are given only for firm matches. Clone sizes are given selectively: once, few, many, or a class where the clone is expanded.

TRBD1,once,TRBV2,TRBJ1-2,15,CASSVTGGASYGYTF,TGTGCCAGCAGTGTTACAGGGGGCGCTTCCTATGGCTACACCTTC
.,few,TRBV19,TRBJ1-2,15,CASSTSNRVIYGYTF,TGTGCCAGTAGTACAAGTAACAGGGTTATCTATGGCTACACCTTC
.,.,TRBV2,TRBJ2-7,12,CASSLEGYEQYF,TGTGCCAGCAGCTTAGAAGGATACGAGCAGTACTTC
TRBD2,.,TRBV9,TRBJ2-2,19,CASRVVPAGDGGGTGELFF,TGTGCCAGCCGCGTAGTTCCAGCGGGCGATGGGGGGGGCACCGGGGAGCTGTTTTTT
.,.,TRBV27,TRBJ1-3,15,CASRTGAGSGNTIYF,TGTGCCAGCAGGACAGGTGCCGGCTCTGGAAACACCATATATTTT
.,large,TRBV19,TRBJ2-7,11,CASSGGYEQYF,TGTGCCAGTAGTGGCGGTTACGAGCAGTACTTC
.,.,TRBV19,TRBJ2-3,15,CASSISTTSTDTQYF,TGTGCCAGTAGTATATCGACAACTAGCACAGATACGCAGTATTTT
.,.,TRBV2,TRBJ2-7,13,CASSEVVGGEQYF,TGTGCCAGCAGTGAGGTCGTGGGGGGCGAGCAGTACTTC
.,.,TRBV27,TRBJ2-5,15,CASSLRGPPTETQYF,TGTGCCAGCAGTTTAAGGGGCCCCCCAACGGAGACCCAGTACTTC
TRBD2,few,TRBV19,TRBJ2-2,15,CASSISSGRPGELFF,TGTGCCAGTAGTATCTCTAGCGGGAGGCCCGGGGAGCTGTTTTTT
.,.,TRBV19,TRBJ2-2,16,CASSIVRGPNTGELFF,TGTGCCAGTAGTATAGTCAGGGGTCCGAACACCGGGGAGCTGTTTTTT
.,.,TRBV7-9,TRBJ2-1,15,CASSPTRGRDNEQFF,TGTGCCAGCAGCCCAACTAGGGGGAGGGACAATGAGCAGTTCTTC
.,few,TRBV30,TRBJ2-5,14,CAWSGDYSQETQYF,TGTGCCTGGAGTGGTGACTACTCCCAAGAGACCCAGTACTTC
TRBD1,few,TRBV7-2,TRBJ2-1,18,CASSLVFGTGRSYNEQFF,TGTGCCAGCAGCTTAGTTTTCGGGACAGGGCGATCCTACAATGAGCAGTTCTTC